These T cell receptor beta chains were read from a single sample in a study of T cell changes during pregnancy in multiple sclerosis. The assay was immunoSEQ multiplex PCR, and TCRdb's table has in-frame clones only and misses some. This table has around 52,000 clones, about 86% appearing once. The specimen sequenced was peripheral blood from another person, used as feeder cells. The receptors stem from a human donor whose cells served as feeder cells for cultures in a pregnancy study. Both conserved end residues are part of each CDR3. D genes are given only for firm matches. A clone size is listed for some rows: how often the clone was seen (once, few, many), or a class if it is expanded.

>TRBV6-5|-|TRBJ1-1|once
TGTGCCAGCAGTTACTCGCGGGCAGGGCAGACTGAAGCTTTCTTT
CASSYSRAGQTEAFF
>TRBV7-2|-|TRBJ1-2|-
TGTGCCAGCAGCTCCTTGCCGGGTAGACCTAACTATGGCTACACCTTC
CASSSLPGRPNYGYTF
>TRBV2|-|TRBJ2-7|few
TGTGCCAGCAGCAGGGGGGTTGCCTCCTACGAGCAGTACTTC
CASSRGVASYEQYF
>TRBV7-9|-|TRBJ2-3|-
TGTGCCAGCAGCTTAGCGGGATATACAGATACGCAGTATTTT
CASSLAGYTDTQYF
>TRBV21-1|-|TRBJ2-7|-
TGTGCCAGCAGCAAACTCATACTCCACGAGCAGTACTTC
CASSKLILHEQYF
>TRBV9|-|TRBJ1-2|-
TGTGCCAGCAGCGTAGACGGTAATAACTATGGCTACACCTTC
CASSVDGNNYGYTF
>TRBV9|-|TRBJ1-2|-
TGTGCCAGCAGCGTTAGGACTGCCGATGGCTACACCTTC
CASSVRTADGYTF
>TRBV5-1|-|TRBJ2-7|-
TGCGCCAGCGGCCCGACAGTGCTTTCGGAGCAGTACTTC
CASGPTVLSEQYF
>TRBV5-1|TRBD1|TRBJ1-5|-
TGCGCCAGCAGCCAGGGGACAGGGGATCAGCCCCAGCATTTT
CASSQGTGDQPQHF
>TRBV7-2|TRBD1|TRBJ1-2|-
TGTGCCAGCAGTTCCACCGAGTGGACAGGGTTTAACTATGGCTACACCTTC
CASSSTEWTGFNYGYTF
>TRBV29-1|TRBD2|TRBJ2-1|-
TGCAGCGTCCTAACTAGCGGGGGGGGCAATGAGCAGTTCTTC
CSVLTSGGGNEQFF
>TRBV7-2|TRBD2|TRBJ2-1|-
TGTGCCAGCAGCTTAATTCCGGGACTAGCCTACAATGAGCAGTTCTTC
CASSLIPGLAYNEQFF
>TRBV6-6|-|TRBJ1-4|once
TGTGCCAGCAGCCTCGGCACAGCGGGGAATGAAAAACTGTTTTTT
CASSLGTAGNEKLFF
>TRBV4-3|-|TRBJ1-1|-
TGCGCCAGCAGCCAAGGGGTCAGCAGTAAGAACACTGAAGCTTTCTTT
CASSQGVSSKNTEAFF
>TRBV6-1|TRBD1|TRBJ2-7|-
TGTGCCAGCAGTGAAGCCGGGACAGGGGGCTACGAGCAGTACTTC
CASSEAGTGGYEQYF
>TRBV7-2|TRBD1|TRBJ2-3|-
TGTGCCAGCTCTGGACAGGGAAAAGATACGCAGTATTTT
CASSGQGKDTQYF
>TRBV2|-|TRBJ1-1|-
TGTGCCAGCGCCGTGAGGGGGGCTGAAGCTTTCTTT
CASAVRGAEAFF
>TRBV28|-|TRBJ1-5|-
TGTGCCAGCAGCACGACCGTTTATAGCAATCAGCCCCAGCATTTT
CASSTTVYSNQPQHF
>TRBV5-6|-|TRBJ1-1|-
TGTGCCAGCAGCTTGGCCCAGTTCGTCCCTGAAGCTTTCTTT
CASSLAQFVPEAFF
>TRBV18|-|TRBJ2-7|-
TGTGCCAGCTCACCATTGGGGGGCCCCTCCTACGAGCAGTACTTC
CASSPLGGPSYEQYF
>TRBV10-3|-|TRBJ2-7|-
TGTGCCACGGCCTTACGCGGGAAATCCTACGAGCAGTACTTC
CATALRGKSYEQYF
>TRBV5-6|-|TRBJ2-7|once
TGTGCCAGCAGCTTGGCCCTCCCAGGGCAGGCTAGCTACGAGCAGTACTTC
CASSLALPGQASYEQYF
>TRBV2|-|TRBJ2-3|-
TGTGCCAGCAGTGAACGAGCGCCCCAGAGCACAGATACGCAGTATTTT
CASSERAPQSTDTQYF
>TRBV6-5|TRBD1|TRBJ1-1|-
TGTGCCAGCAGGTATGGACAGGGTGAAGCTTTCTTT
CASRYGQGEAFF
>TRBV7-8|-|TRBJ1-5|-
TGTGCCAGCAGCTTACGTGGACTTAGCAATCAGCCCCAGCATTTT
CASSLRGLSNQPQHF
>TRBV23-1|-|TRBJ2-7|-
TGCGCCAGCAGTAAACACCGGGGGTACGAGCAGTACTTC
CASSKHRGYEQYF
>TRBV7-9|-|TRBJ2-5|-
TGTGCCATCCCCAATTGGGAGACCCAGTACTTC
CAIPNWETQYF
>TRBV30|-|TRBJ1-4|-
TGTGCCTGGAGTGGGACCCGCTTAACAGCAACTAATGAAAAACTGTTTTTT
CAWSGTRLTATNEKLFF
>TRBV30|-|TRBJ2-1|-
TGTGCCTGGAGTCGCGCCGGGACCGGCTCCTACAATGAGCAGTTCTTC
CAWSRAGTGSYNEQFF
>TRBV9|TRBD1|TRBJ1-4|-
TGTGCCAGCAGCGTAGCTTGGGGGACAGGGAACGAAAAACTGTTTTTT
CASSVAWGTGNEKLFF
>TRBV2|-|TRBJ2-3|-
TGTGCCAGCCAATACACAGATACGCAGTATTTT
CASQYTDTQYF
>TRBV7-9|-|TRBJ1-3|-
TGTGCCAGCAGCTTAAGGGCAGGCCGCTCTGGAAACACCATATATTTT
CASSLRAGRSGNTIYF
>TRBV6-4|TRBD2|TRBJ2-3|-
TGTGCCAGCAGCGCTAGCGGGGGGGCCACAGATACGCAGTATTTT
CASSASGGATDTQYF
>TRBV10-3|-|TRBJ1-1|-
TGTGCCATCAGTGAGTCGAAGGGGAGGGCTGAAGCTTTCTTT
CAISESKGRAEAFF
>TRBV5-1|TRBD1|TRBJ1-1|-
TGCGCCAGCAGTCCCCGACAGGGGGCGTCGAACACTGAAGCTTTCTTT
CASSPRQGASNTEAFF
>TRBV6-6|TRBD1|TRBJ2-2|-
TGTGCCAGCAGGGACAGGGGGTTTCTTACCGGGGAGCTGTTTTTT
CASRDRGFLTGELFF
>TRBV9|-|TRBJ1-3|-
TGTGCCAGCAGCGTAGAGCTTTCGGGGACTGGAAACACCATATATTTT
CASSVELSGTGNTIYF
>TRBV28|TRBD1|TRBJ1-2|-
TGTGCCAGCAGCTTGACAGGGGCCTATGGCTACACCTTC
CASSLTGAYGYTF
>TRBV5-1|-|TRBJ2-1|-
TGCGCCAGCAGCTTGAGTAGCGCGTCTTCTAATGAGCAGTTCTTC
CASSLSSASSNEQFF
>TRBV7-2|TRBD2|TRBJ2-5|-
TGTGCCAGCAGCTTAGGTAGCGGGGGGATCTCAGAGACCCAGTACTTC
CASSLGSGGISETQYF
>TRBV10-3|-|TRBJ2-1|-
TGTGCCATCATGGCTGGGGGCAATGAGCAGTTCTTC
CAIMAGGNEQFF